This TCR beta chain was retrieved from a study of blood T cells in healthy people across ages. Germline CDR1 reads SQVTM; CDR2 reads ANQGSEA. V was clipped by 7 bases and J by 7 bases, with 13 bases between them. This CDR3 is built from 12 residues. The authors ran a second PCR of about 6 to 11 cycles using a sample-barcoded 5' primer and a J-beta primer mix. TCRdb independently ran MiXCR on the 5' RACE reads; one entry per CDR3 protein. The table shows fewer than 1.5 million distinct CDR3 sequences, with 42% occurring only once. The sequenced sample consisted of blood. The V call is TRBV29-1, the J call TRBJ1-4, with D perhaps matching TRBD1 (5 bases). The source of this sequence is a woman aged 18 to 35 in good health. The CDR3 region is CSGDDGGEKLFF. The DNA for the CDR3 is TGCAGCGGTGACGACGGGGGTGAAAAACTGTTTTTT.